This passage covers 17 T cell receptor beta chains from one sample sequenced in a study of T cell repertoires in cytomegalovirus infection. TCRdb fed the reads into MiXCR, producing one record per CDR3 protein. In the table there are approximately 470,000 distinct CDR3 sequences, under 55% of which are singletons. No antigen is known for these receptors. Sequenced material: cultured PBMCs, taken from culture after CMV antigen stimulation. The receptors were sampled from a human donor in good health (CMV status not recorded). Some clones in this sample may be carry-over from other donors' samples.

This chain joins TRBV7-9 and TRBJ2-7; 7 bases map to TRBD1. The length of the CDR3 is 15 residues. The germline V gene encodes CDR1 SEHNR and CDR2 FQNEAQ (reference sequence). V was clipped by 2 bases and J by 2 bases; unmatched bases: 6. The CDR3 DNA is TGTGCCAGCAGCTTAACCCCCGGGACAGCCTACGAGCAGTACTTC. This sequence encodes CASSLTPGTAYEQYF.

The chain recombines TRBV27 with TRBJ2-7; 7 bases fit TRBD2. This CDR3 has 15 residues. V lost 5 bases and J lost 2; bases outside the gene matches: 9. Germline CDR1 and CDR2: MNHEY and SMNVEV (reference sequence). The CDR3 loop is CASSLKGGSAYEQYF. CDR3 DNA: TGTGCCAGCAGTCTAAAGGGAGGGTCTGCCTACGAGCAGTACTTC.

The CDR3 reads CSAGGTGSREQFF. CDR3 bases: TGCAGTGCAGGCGGGACAGGGTCTCGTGAGCAGTTCTTC. The rearrangement links TRBV20-1 to TRBJ2-1; 9 positions match TRBD1. Trimming cost V 6 bases and J 9 bases; bases outside gene matches: 9. Germline V gene data show CDR1 as DFQATT and CDR2 as SNEGSKA (reference sequence). CDR3 size: 13 residues.

This clonotype was found a few times. V and J are TRBV7-6 and TRBJ1-6; unclear D gene. The CDR3 covers 15 residues. V lost 0 bases, J lost 4 bases, and 7 bases lay in between. Germline assignment: CDR1 SGHVS and CDR2 FNYEAQ. CDR3: CASSLARSYNSPLHF. The CDR3 region has the DNA TGTGCCAGCAGCTTAGCCAGATCGTATAATTCACCCCTCCACTTT.

This rearrangement joins TRBV14 to TRBJ1-3; possible D gene TRBD1, 5 bases. Germline assignment: CDR1 SGHDN and CDR2 FVKESK. The CDR3 sequence is 16 residues long. Trimming stripped 1 base from V and 3 bases from J, with 13 bases between. The CDR3 DNA reads TGTGCCAGCAGCCAAGCCCCGGGGCGAGATGGAAACACCATATATTTT. As protein: CASSQAPGRDGNTIYF.

The chain couples TRBV2 to TRBJ1-2, with no clear D. The V gene lost 8 bases and the J gene lost 8 bases, with 15 bases spanning the gap. Looked up from germline, CDR1 is SNHLY and CDR2 is FYNNEI. CDR3 length: 12 amino acids. The CDR3 DNA is TGTGCCAGCTCGTCGACTTCAGACGGCTACACCTTC. The encoded protein is CASSSTSDGYTF.

This clonotype was seen once. This sequence joins TRBV6-8 and TRBJ1-1; possible D gene TRBD1, 5 bases. The germline CDR1 and CDR2 sequences are MNHGY and SAAAGT. With 7 bases removed from V and 8 bases from J, the gap between germline ends came to 17 bases. This CDR3 comprises 13 residues. The chain's CDR3 is CASTKRGTSEAFF. DNA of the CDR3: TGTGCCAGCACCAAACGGGGGACCAGCGAAGCTTTCTTT.

The chain has TRBV7-9 and TRBJ2-5, with D unresolved. The CDR3 is made up of 15 amino acids. Germline CDR1 reads SEHNR; CDR2 reads FQNEAQ (reference sequence). V was pared by 1 base and J by 7 bases, with 16 bases between. This CDR3 is CASSLVPRTNWTQYF. The DNA of the CDR3 is TGTGCCAGCAGCTTAGTTCCGAGGACCAACTGGACCCAGTACTTC.

This clonotype has only a few counts. The J gene is TRBJ2-3, the V gene TRBV6-2 or TRBV6-3; 12 bases match TRBD2. Germline assignment: CDR1 MNHEY and CDR2 SVGEGT. The trim removed 6 bases at V and 5 bases at J, leaving 6 bases unmatched. This CDR3 spans 15 amino acids. The CDR3: CASRLAGGPQDTQYF. For the CDR3, the DNA is TGTGCCAGCAGACTAGCGGGAGGCCCTCAAGATACGCAGTATTTT.

The chain couples TRBV18 to TRBJ1-1; D unresolved. This CDR3 region has 15 residues. The germline V gene encodes CDR1 KGHSH and CDR2 LQKENI. V gave up 6 bases and J gave up 2 bases, with 16 bases separating them. The CDR3 region has the DNA TGTGCCAGCTCTCCCACCCGAGGAGGTAACACTGAAGCTTTCTTT. Translated, it gives CASSPTRGGNTEAFF. The complete variable domain, with remaining parts taken from reference TRBV18 and TRBJ1-1, reads NAGVMQNPRHLVRRRGQEARLRCSPMKGHSHVYWYRQLPEEGLKFMVYLQKENIIDESGMPKERFSAEFPKEGPSILRIQQVVRGDSAAYFCASSPTRGGNTEAFFGQGTRLTVV.

The rearrangement uses TRBV7-3 and TRBJ2-7; possible D gene TRBD2, 6 bases. The V gene lost 2 bases and the J gene lost 7 bases, with 15 bases spanning the gap. Germline V gene data show CDR1 as SGHTA and CDR2 as FQGTGA. This CDR3 region has 14 residues. CDR3 coding DNA: TGTGCCAGCAGCTTACTCGGGGATGGAGGGGAGCAGTACTTC. Translated, it gives CASSLLGDGGEQYF. Full variable domain (outside the CDR3, taken from reference TRBV7-3 and TRBJ2-7): GAGVSQTPSNKVTEKGKYVELRCDPISGHTALYWYRQSLGQGPEFLIYFQGTGAADDSGLPNDRFFAVRPEGSVSTLKIQRTERGDSAVYLCASSLLGDGGEQYFGPGTRLTVT.

The rearrangement uses TRBV7-9 and TRBJ2-7; D may match TRBD1 or TRBD2 (5 bases each). The V and J ends lost 4 bases and 3 bases respectively, with 16 bases between them. Germline V gene data show CDR1 as SEHNR and CDR2 as FQNEAQ (reference sequence). The CDR3 runs to 15 residues. DNA for the CDR3: TGTGCCAGCAGCTCAACCGGGACCTCATACTACGAGCAGTACTTC. It codes for CASSSTGTSYYEQYF.

The genes are TRBV5-4 and TRBJ2-5, with 10 bases matching TRBD1. CDR3 length equals 14 residues. Germline V gives CDR1 SGHNT, CDR2 YYREEE (reference sequence). The J segment lost 4 bases and the V segment lost 4 bases, leaving 4 bases of the junction unmatched. The CDR3 coding sequence is TGTGCCAGCAGCGGGACAGGGGCGGGAGAGACCCAGTACTTC. Residues: CASSGTGAGETQYF.

There are a few counts of this clonotype. This CDR3 is CASSPGGSNTGELFF. DNA for the CDR3: TGTGCCAGCAGCCCTGGCGGTTCGAACACCGGGGAGCTGTTTTTT. The gene calls are TRBV7-8 and TRBJ2-2; D unresolved. CDR3 size: 15 residues. Between the trimmed V and J ends, which lost 5 bases and 0 bases, there was a span of 10 bases. Germline V gives CDR1 SGHVS, CDR2 FQNEAQ.

V gene TRBV6-4 combines with J gene TRBJ2-7; TRBD1 is a possible D gene (5 bases). Trimming stripped 6 bases from V and 2 bases from J, with 14 bases between. CDR1 is MRHNA, CDR2 SNTAGT, per germline. This CDR3 spans 14 amino acids. CDR3 residues: CASRAGMPPYEQYF. For the CDR3, the DNA is TGTGCCAGCAGGGCAGGGATGCCTCCCTACGAGCAGTACTTC.

The gene calls are TRBV28 and TRBJ1-2, with D perhaps matching TRBD1 (5 bases). V lost 4 bases and J 1 base, leaving 16 bases between the germline ends. There are 16 residues in the CDR3. Germline loops: CDR1 MDHEN, CDR2 SYDVKM. The CDR3 protein is CASSSPGTDVNYGYTF. The CDR3 DNA reads as TGTGCCAGCAGTTCTCCTGGGACGGATGTTAACTATGGCTACACCTTC.

The gene calls are TRBV15 and TRBJ2-1; TRBD1 aligns across 7 bases. J was trimmed by 6 bases and V by 4 bases; bases with no gene match: 9. CDR1 LNHNV and CDR2 YYDKDF come from the germline V gene (reference sequence). This CDR3 is built from 15 residues. CDR3: CATSTGQVQGNEQFF. CDR3 nucleotides: TGTGCCACCAGCACAGGACAGGTGCAGGGCAATGAGCAGTTCTTC.